The 21 T cell receptor beta chains in this list originate from one sample, sequenced in a study of human T cells and chemical hapten exposure. Time point defined: patch test 3, about 24 weeks after DPC sensitization. Noted treatment: therapeutic diphenylcyclopropenone sensitization with weekly scalp DPC. Via MiXCR, TCRdb re-called the RACE reads, giving one row per CDR3 protein. The table shows over 70,000 distinct CDR3 sequences, with approximately 10% occurring only once. The specimen comprised whole blood, sampled in connection with sensitization to the hapten diphenylcyclopropenone (DPC). Receptor source: a woman in her twenties or thirties with alopecia areata. Some clones in this sample may be carry-over from other donors' samples.

The V and J genes are TRBV2 and TRBJ2-5; D is ambiguous. V was pared by 4 bases and J by 1 base, with 10 bases between. CDR1 SNHLY and CDR2 FYNNEI come from the germline V gene. CDR3 size: 14 residues. The CDR3 nucleotides are TGTGCCAGCAGTGTCCGACGGACCCAAGAGACCCAGTACTTC. Amino acid sequence: CASSVRRTQETQYF. The variable domain in full, completed from reference TRBV2 and TRBJ2-5, reads EPEVTQTPSHQVTQMGQEVILRCVPISNHLYFYWYRQILGQKVEFLVSFYNNEISEKSEIFDDQFSVERPDGSNFTLKIRSTKLEDSAMYFCASSVRRTQETQYFGPGTRLLVL.

This clonotype was picked up many times. CDR3 in amino acids: CASSPTGTDTQYF. In DNA form, the CDR3 reads TGTGCCAGTAGCCCTACAGGGACAGATACGCAGTATTTT. V usage is TRBV19 and J usage is TRBJ2-3; D possibly corresponds to TRBD1 (6 bases). Germline CDR1 LNHDA, CDR2 SQIVND (reference sequence). This CDR3 has 13 amino acids. V gave up 6 bases and J gave up 3 bases, with 10 bases separating them.

The chain has TRBV29-1 and TRBJ1-1, with no clear D. Germline assignment: CDR1 SQVTM and CDR2 ANQGSEA. This CDR3 has 11 residues. Trimming took 6 bases from V and 7 from J, leaving 12 bases between them. In DNA, the CDR3 is TGCAGCGTGTTAGCTTTAGGTGAAGCTTTCTTT. It codes for CSVLALGEAFF.

With respect to this clonotype: One junction end does not reproduce the germline sequence, and a read error may be involved. The chain is built from TRBV10-1 and TRBJ1-4; 12 bases agree with TRBD1. This CDR3 contains 17 residues. Germline V gene data show CDR1 as WNHNN and CDR2 as SYGVQD (reference sequence). The CDR3 protein is CASRPGTGGSRGEKLSF. The CDR3 DNA reads as TGCGCCAGTCGGCCCGGGACAGGGGGCTCTCGCGGTGAAAAACTGTCTTTT.

On this clonotype itself: Given a much more abundant clone one base away, this may be a read error. In DNA, the CDR3 is TGTGCCAGCAGATCACAGGGGATTATGCGCAATCAGCCCCAGCATTTT. As protein: CASRSQGIMRNQPQHF. This chain links TRBV6-2 or TRBV6-3 with TRBJ1-5; 7 nucleotides line up with TRBD1. The CDR3 has 16 amino acids. CDR1 and CDR2 (germline): MNHEY, SVGEGT. V shed 6 bases and J 2 bases; nucleotides not matched to a gene: 10.

This clonotype was detected a few times. The rearrangement joins TRBV6-2 or TRBV6-3 to TRBJ2-1, with 11 bases matching TRBD2. Trimming removed 8 bases from V and 0 bases from J; junction bases left unmatched: 6. The germline CDR1 and CDR2 sequences are MNHEY and SVGEGT. CDR3 length: 16 residues. CDR3 sequence: CASSLAGGSSYNEQFF. In DNA, the CDR3 is TGTGCCAGCTCCTTAGCGGGAGGGAGCTCCTACAATGAGCAGTTCTTC.

The chain joins TRBV5-1 to TRBJ1-1, with D maybe TRBD1 (6 bases). The germline gives CDR1 SGHRS, CDR2 YFSETQ. The CDR3 extends over 16 amino acids. The germline V and J ends were trimmed by 4 bases and 4 bases, with 20 bases remaining between them. CDR3 DNA sequence: TGCGCCAGCAGCGCCAGACAGGCGACGGAAGGCACTGAAGCTTTCTTT. This codes for CASSARQATEGTEAFF.

This clonotype was picked up many times. This chain uses TRBV4-3 with TRBJ1-1; D is perhaps TRBD1 (5 bases). Germline CDR1 LGHNA, CDR2 YSLEER. V was pared by 4 bases and J by 6 bases, with 18 bases between. The CDR3 runs to 15 residues. The CDR3 bases are TGCGCCAGCAGCCCTGGGACCGACACGTACGCTGAAGCTTTCTTT. Amino acid sequence: CASSPGTDTYAEAFF.

This chain uses TRBV20-1 with TRBJ2-7; 7 nucleotides line up with TRBD2. CDR1 and CDR2 from the germline V gene are DFQATT and SNEGSKA (reference sequence). The CDR3 covers 15 residues. Losses at the gene ends were 4 bases for V and 3 bases for J; bases not matched to a gene: 12. CDR3 sequence: CSATGEAGVIYEQYF. CDR3 bases: TGCAGTGCTACTGGGGAGGCGGGAGTAATCTACGAGCAGTACTTC.

At least ten counts were recorded for this clonotype. This chain connects TRBV7-9 to TRBJ2-2, with TRBD2 matching over 7 bases. V gave up 10 bases and J gave up 2 bases; unmatched junction bases: 13. The CDR3 covers 16 residues. Germline V gene sequence: CDR1 SEHNR, CDR2 FQNEAQ (reference sequence). CDR3 DNA sequence: TGTGCCACCCCGATGGGTGAGGGACTAAACACCGGGGAGCTGTTTTTT. This codes for CATPMGEGLNTGELFF.

The chain is built from TRBV5-1 and TRBJ2-5; D ambiguous. Trimming removed 4 bases from V and 1 base from J, with 8 bases in between. CDR1 and CDR2 (germline): SGHRS, YFSETQ. The CDR3 has 13 residues. The CDR3 here is CASSVEVQETQYF. In nucleotides, the CDR3 is TGCGCCAGCAGCGTAGAAGTCCAAGAGACCCAGTACTTC.

Details on this clonotype: Being one base from a much bigger clone, this may be a read error. This chain connects TRBV5-5 to TRBJ2-6, with D unclear. Per the germline V gene, CDR1 is SGHKS and CDR2 is YYEKEE (reference sequence). The CDR3 runs to 13 residues. The CDR3 DNA reads TGTGCCAGCTATAGCTCTGGGGTCAACGTCCTGACTTTC. It is translated as CASYSSGVNVLTF. Variable domain in full (rest from reference TRBV5-5 and TRBJ2-6): DAGVTQSPTHLIKTRGQQVTLRCSPISGHKSVSWYQQVLGQGPQFIFQYYEKEERGRGNFPDRFSARQFPNYSSELNVNALLLGDSALYLCASYSSGVNVLTFGAGSRLTVL.

A few counts support this clonotype. The rearrangement uses TRBV6-2 or TRBV6-3 and TRBJ2-7; TRBD1 agrees at 9 bases. The CDR3 length is 15 residues. Germline lookup yields CDR1 MNHEY and CDR2 SVGEGT. V was pared by 5 bases and J by 2 bases, with 7 bases of the junction left unmatched. The CDR3 region is CASSPRTGVPYEQYF. CDR3 sequence (DNA): TGTGCCAGCAGTCCCAGGACAGGGGTGCCCTACGAGCAGTACTTC.

This clonotype was counted at least ten times. V gene TRBV20-1 combines with J gene TRBJ2-3; tentative D call: TRBD2 (6 bases). V was clipped by 6 bases and J by 3 bases, with 13 bases between them. Germline V CDR1 and CDR2: DFQATT, SNEGSKA (reference sequence). This CDR3 has 13 residues. CDR3 sequence reads: CSARASETDTQYF. The CDR3 bases are TGCAGTGCCAGGGCTAGCGAGACAGATACGCAGTATTTT.

CDR3 sequence (DNA): TGTGCCAGCAGCTTCAATTTTCCGCAGTATTTT. It codes for CASSFNFPQYF. The chain uses TRBV7-2 and TRBJ2-3; unclear D gene. Trimming cost V 3 bases and J 10 bases, with 8 bases left between them. Looked up from germline, CDR1 is SGHTA and CDR2 is FQGNSA. The CDR3 runs to 11 residues.

The gene calls are TRBV28 and TRBJ1-2, with 8 bases lining up with TRBD1. Germline V gives CDR1 MDHEN, CDR2 SYDVKM. After removal of 7 bases from V and 6 bases from J, the junction contained 4 bases not matched to a gene. The CDR3 has 12 amino acids. CDR3 nucleotide sequence: TGTGCCAGCAACTCAGGGGGCAATGGCTACACCTTC. Amino acids: CASNSGGNGYTF.

In this sample, this clonotype turned up a few times. The CDR3: CASSNPLPRCEQYF. The CDR3 bases are TGTGCCAGCAGCAACCCCCTACCCCGGTGCGAGCAGTACTTC. This chain joins TRBV21-1 and TRBJ2-7; TRBD1 is taken as the D call from the table, unchecked against the DNA. TRBV21-1 is tagged as a pseudogene. The CDR3 sequence is 14 residues long.

This clonotype was found many times. The rearrangement uses TRBV6-5 and TRBJ2-2; 9 bases match TRBD2. This CDR3 is built from 15 residues. The V gene end was trimmed by 7 bases and the J gene end by 4 bases; junction bases not matched to a gene: 7. CDR1 MNHEY and CDR2 SVGAGI come from the germline V gene. This CDR3 reads CASNDRTSATGELFF. DNA for the CDR3: TGTGCCAGCAACGACCGGACTAGCGCCACCGGGGAGCTGTTTTTT.

This clonotype was seen repeatedly, ten times or more. The genes are TRBV6-6 and TRBJ2-7; possibly TRBD1 for D (5 bases). The CDR3 loop spans 15 amino acids. CDR1 and CDR2 (germline): MNHNY, SVGAGI (reference sequence). V was trimmed by 2 bases and J by 2 bases, leaving 13 bases between them. The CDR3 loop is CASSYRQPDTYEQYF. CDR3 nucleotides: TGTGCCAGCAGTTACCGGCAGCCGGACACCTACGAGCAGTACTTC.

The chain has TRBV13 and TRBJ2-2; D not certain. Germline lookup yields CDR1 PRHDT and CDR2 FYEKMQ (reference sequence). Trimming cost V 1 base and J 2 bases, with 8 bases left between them. This CDR3 has 15 amino acids. This CDR3 reads CASSLAAVNTGELFF. The CDR3 DNA reads TGTGCCAGCAGCTTAGCCGCCGTCAACACCGGGGAGCTGTTTTTT. Drawing the rest from reference TRBV13 and TRBJ2-2, the complete variable domain is AAGVIQSPRHLIKEKRETATLKCYPIPRHDTVYWYQQGPGQDPQFLISFYEKMQSDKGSIPDRFSAQQFSDYHSELNMSSLELGDSALYFCASSLAAVNTGELFFGEGSRLTVL.

This clonotype has a count of ten or more. The V gene is TRBV6-6, the J gene TRBJ2-7, with 11 bases aligning to TRBD2. The germline V gene encodes CDR1 MNHNY and CDR2 SVGAGI (reference sequence). CDR3 length: 14 residues. The V segment lost 1 base and the J segment 6 bases; nucleotides outside the gene matches: 2. CDR3 bases: TGTGCCAGCAGTTACTTAGGGACTAGCGGCGAGCAGTACGTC. Amino acids: CASSYLGTSGEQYV.